One TCR beta chain is described in this entry. Its ends do not fully match the called genes, so a read error is possible. The data belong to a study of tumor-infiltrating lymphocytes in primary liver carcinoma. TCR beta cDNA came from about 450 ng total RNA, primed with a constant-region primer. TCR beta libraries came from three nested multiplex PCR rounds using slightly modified ARM-PCR. A C-beta reverse primer was combined with TRBV1-TRBV30 forward primers in the first two PCR rounds, and each round had about 10 cycles. Each CDR3 protein is one row after TCRdb ran MiXCR on the multiplex PCR reads. Here the sample spans approximately 110,000 distinct CDR3 sequences, 82% being singletons. The germline V gene encodes CDR1 SGHVS and CDR2 FNYEAQ. This CDR3 spans 14 amino acids. Total RNA and DNA came together from around 18-30 mg of bulk tissue without cell sorting.

The chain recombines TRBV7-6 with TRBJ2-1; TRBD1 matches at 8 bases. The receptor's source is a man aged 35 to 55 with primary liver carcinoma and hepatitis B virus infection. The material sequenced was liver tumor tissue from sampling region 3. The subset was: tumor region T3, left-lateral pole. The DNA for the CDR3 is TGTGCCAGTAGCTCAAGGACAGGGCAGAATGAGCAGTTCTTC. Translation gives CASSSRTGQNEQFF.